Below, 23 T cell receptor beta chains from the same sample are listed, as sequenced in a study of cytomegalovirus exposure and HLA in healthy donors. Method: immunoSEQ multiplex PCR; TCRdb's copy keeps in-frame clones and lacks some. The sample has about 160,000 clones, around 96% seen once; the top ten hold around 0.9%. Sequences were obtained from PBMCs. The source of these receptors is a woman younger than 30 in good health and CMV-seronegative.

This clone was detected only once. The chain has TRBV2 and TRBJ1-5; D possibly corresponds to TRBD1 (5 bases). Trimming shortened V by 4 bases and J by 1 base, and 11 bases separated the two germline ends. The CDR3 covers 15 residues. The germline V gene encodes CDR1 SNHLY and CDR2 FYNNEI. The DNA of the CDR3 is TGTGCCAGCAGTGTGGACCAGGGAAGCAATCAGCCCCAGCATTTT. Translated, it gives CASSVDQGSNQPQHF.

This chain connects TRBV18 to TRBJ2-5, with a tentative D call TRBD2 (5 bases). CDR1 and CDR2 from the germline V gene are KGHSH and LQKENI. Between the trimmed V and J ends, which lost 2 bases and 8 bases, there was a span of 12 bases. The CDR3 consists of 13 residues. The CDR3 loop is CASSPGAEGTQYF. CDR3 nucleotides: TGTGCCAGCTCACCAGGAGCAGAGGGCACCCAGTACTTC. Full variable domain (outside the CDR3, taken from reference TRBV18 and TRBJ2-5): NAGVMQNPRHLVRRRGQEARLRCSPMKGHSHVYWYRQLPEEGLKFMVYLQKENIIDESGMPKERFSAEFPKEGPSILRIQQVVRGDSAAYFCASSPGAEGTQYFGPGTRLLVL.

The chain carries TRBV5-4 and TRBJ1-5, with TRBD1 matching over 10 bases. Germline CDR1 reads SGHNT; CDR2 reads YYREEE (reference sequence). CDR3 length: 13 residues. V trimming: 4 bases; J trimming: 6 bases; junction bases outside the gene matches: 1. CDR3 DNA: TGTGCCAGCAGCAGGGACAGGGGTCAGCCCCAGCATTTT. This encodes CASSRDRGQPQHF.

This rearrangement joins TRBV7-2 to TRBJ2-7; D is perhaps TRBD2 (6 bases). This CDR3 is built from 16 residues. The germline CDR1 and CDR2 sequences are SGHTA and FQGNSA. With 0 bases removed from V and 5 bases from J, the gap between germline ends came to 17 bases. CDR3 loop: CASSLARLATTHEQYF. CDR3 bases: TGTGCCAGCAGCTTAGCTCGGCTAGCGACGACACACGAGCAGTACTTC. Variable domain in full (rest from reference TRBV7-2 and TRBJ2-7): GAGVSQSPSNKVTEKGKDVELRCDPISGHTALYWYRQSLGQGLEFLIYFQGNSAPDKSGLPSDRFSAERTGGSVSTLTIQRTQQEDSAVYLCASSLARLATTHEQYFGPGTRLTVT.

This chain joins TRBV14 and TRBJ2-7, with D possibly TRBD1 on 5 matching bases. There are 12 residues in the CDR3. Germline lookup yields CDR1 SGHDN and CDR2 FVKESK. The V and J ends lost 5 bases and 4 bases respectively, with 9 bases between them. CDR3 coding DNA: TGTGCCAGCAGCAATCAGGGATACGAGCAGTACTTC. This gives the protein CASSNQGYEQYF.

V and J are TRBV4-1 and TRBJ2-1, with 10 positions matching TRBD2. V lost 4 bases to trimming and J lost 7 bases; unmatched junction nucleotides: 13. The CDR3 contains 17 residues. Per the germline V gene, CDR1 is MGHRA and CDR2 is YSYEKL. CDR3 sequence reads: CASSPHTAGGQLNEQFF. CDR3 nucleotide sequence: TGCGCCAGCAGCCCTCATACAGCGGGGGGGCAGTTGAATGAGCAGTTCTTC.

This CDR3 reads CSVQRFQETQYF. The CDR3 DNA reads TGCAGCGTTCAACGGTTCCAAGAGACCCAGTACTTC. This chain connects TRBV29-1 to TRBJ2-5; D remains unclear. V lost 5 bases, J lost 1 base, and 8 bases lay in between. The CDR3 contains 12 residues. Germline V gene lookup returns CDR1 SQVTM and CDR2 ANQGSEA. Full variable domain (rest looked up from reference TRBV29-1 and TRBJ2-5): SAVISQKPSRDICQRGTSLTIQCQVDSQVTMMFWYRQQPGQSLTLIATANQGSEATYESGFVIDKFPISRPNLTFSTLTVSNMSPEDSSIYLCSVQRFQETQYFGPGTRLLVL.

The chain joins TRBV5-1 to TRBJ2-3; 11 bases align to TRBD2. Germline trimming cut 4 bases from V and 7 bases from J; bases unmatched to any gene: 11. The germline V gene encodes CDR1 SGHRS and CDR2 YFSETQ. The CDR3 has 16 residues. CDR3 in amino acids: CASSISGGAVLHTQYF. CDR3 nucleotide sequence: TGCGCCAGCAGCATTAGCGGGGGGGCCGTTTTACATACGCAGTATTTT.

This chain uses TRBV7-2 with TRBJ2-3; D call uncertain. This CDR3 contains 13 residues. Germline V gene data show CDR1 as SGHTA and CDR2 as FQGNSA. Trimming removed 4 bases from V and 1 base from J, with 6 bases in between. The CDR3 is CASSSTRTDTQYF. The CDR3 coding sequence is TGTGCCAGCAGCTCCACACGCACAGATACGCAGTATTTT.

V gene TRBV7-2 combines with J gene TRBJ2-5; no clear D. The CDR3 is 11 residues long. CDR1 is SGHTA, CDR2 FQGNSA, per germline. The V gene lost 3 bases and the J gene lost 7 bases, with 6 bases spanning the gap. CDR3 bases: TGTGCCAGCAGCTTTTCGGGGACCCAGTACTTC. Amino acid sequence: CASSFSGTQYF.

This sequence joins TRBV2 and TRBJ2-5; 10 bases line up with TRBD2. This CDR3 comprises 15 residues. V trimming: 4 bases; J trimming: 0 bases; junction bases outside the gene matches: 2. CDR1 is SNHLY, CDR2 FYNNEI, per germline. The DNA for the CDR3 is TGTGCCAGCAGTGGGACTAGCGGATACCAAGAGACCCAGTACTTC. As protein: CASSGTSGYQETQYF.

The rearrangement joins TRBV18 to TRBJ2-1, with D hard to call. V dropped 5 bases and J dropped 4 bases, with 24 bases sitting between them. The CDR3 consists of 18 residues. Germline-derived CDR1 and CDR2 are KGHSH and LQKENI. The CDR3 is CASSSSPPDTSRYNEQFF. The CDR3 DNA follows: TGTGCCAGCTCATCATCCCCCCCAGACACCTCCCGATACAATGAGCAGTTCTTC.

V is TRBV5-4 and J is TRBJ1-2; TRBD1 might be the D (5 bases). The germline CDR1 and CDR2 sequences are SGHNT and YYREEE (reference sequence). V gave up 2 bases and J gave up 6 bases, with 11 bases separating them. The CDR3 totals 13 residues. The CDR3 spells CASSFQGGDGYTF. DNA for the CDR3: TGTGCCAGCAGCTTTCAGGGAGGCGATGGCTACACCTTC.

The chain carries TRBV7-3 and TRBJ2-2; the D gene is possibly TRBD2 (6 bases). The ends were cut back, 6 bases at V and 4 bases at J, with 18 bases in the middle. The CDR3 is made up of 16 amino acids. Germline CDR1 reads SGHTA; CDR2 reads FQGTGA. The DNA of the CDR3 is TGTGCCAGCAGTCCTGGGCGGGGTGGGGGCACCGGGGAGCTGTTTTTT. This encodes CASSPGRGGGTGELFF.

Here the CDR3 DNA reads TGTGCCAGCAGCTTAACGCCCAGCGGGGGCGCAGATACGCAGTATTTT. This encodes CASSLTPSGGADTQYF. V gene TRBV7-3 combines with J gene TRBJ2-3; 8 positions match TRBD2. V dropped 0 bases and J dropped 4; count of bases not matched to a gene: 6. The germline CDR1 and CDR2 sequences are SGHTA and FQGTGA. This CDR3 contains 16 residues.

The chain employs TRBV5-1 and TRBJ2-3; D gene unclear. V was trimmed by 4 bases and J by 3 bases, leaving 12 bases between them. The V gene's germline CDR1 is SGHRS and CDR2 YFSETQ. CDR3 length: 14 amino acids. Written as DNA, the CDR3 is TGCGCCAGCAGCACAGTAGAATTTACAGATACGCAGTATTTT. This encodes CASSTVEFTDTQYF.

The chain recombines TRBV19 with TRBJ1-2; perhaps TRBD1 as D (6 bases). CDR1 and CDR2 (germline): LNHDA, SQIVND (reference sequence). V dropped 3 bases and J dropped 2 bases, with 16 bases sitting between them. The CDR3 totals 16 residues. The CDR3 loop reads CASSISGGSTNYGYTF. CDR3 in DNA: TGTGCCAGTAGTATCAGCGGGGGCAGTACCAACTATGGCTACACCTTC.

This clone came up once. This sequence joins TRBV5-1 and TRBJ2-7; 9 nucleotides align to TRBD1. The CDR3 covers 15 residues. In germline, CDR1 is SGHRS, CDR2 YFSETQ. V lost 4 bases, J lost 6 bases, and 11 bases stayed unmatched. The CDR3 sequence is CASSQFPGQGLEQYF. CDR3 bases: TGCGCCAGCAGCCAGTTCCCGGGACAGGGCCTCGAGCAGTACTTC.

The CDR3 sequence is CASSLTPTGESGNTIYF. CDR3 sequence (DNA): TGTGCCAGCAGCTTAACGCCTACAGGGGAGAGTGGGAACACCATATATTTT. The chain uses TRBV7-9 and TRBJ1-3, with 7 positions matching TRBD1. The V and J ends lost 2 bases and 7 bases, in that order; junction bases with no gene match: 14. Germline lookup yields CDR1 SEHNR and CDR2 FQNEAQ (reference sequence). The CDR3 spans 17 residues. Together with reference TRBV7-9 and TRBJ1-3, the CDR3 gives the full variable domain: DTGVSQNPRHKITKRGQNVTFRCDPISEHNRLYWYRQTLGQGPEFLTYFQNEAQLEKSRLLSDRFSAERPKGSFSTLEIQRTEQGDSAMYLCASSLTPTGESGNTIYFGEGSWLTVV.

This rearrangement joins TRBV11-2 to TRBJ1-1; D gene unclear. The germline V and J ends were trimmed by 0 bases and 5 bases, with 10 bases remaining between them. Germline V gene lookup returns CDR1 SGHAT and CDR2 FQNNGV. The CDR3 has 14 amino acids. The CDR3 protein is CASSLELGRTEAFF. The CDR3, as DNA: TGTGCCAGCAGCTTAGAACTGGGGAGGACTGAAGCTTTCTTT.

The chain joins TRBV6-5 to TRBJ2-1; 9 nucleotides align to TRBD2. Germline lookup yields CDR1 MNHEY and CDR2 SVGAGI. CDR3 length equals 16 residues. J lost 4 bases, V lost 2 bases, and 6 bases had no gene match. DNA for the CDR3: TGTGCCAGCAGTTACCTTAGCGGGGGCCCTTACAATGAGCAGTTCTTC. Residues: CASSYLSGGPYNEQFF.

The sample holds one count of this clone. The chain is built from TRBV18 and TRBJ2-2, with 7 positions matching TRBD1. The ends lost 3 bases at V and 4 bases at J; junction bases unmatched: 8. The germline gives CDR1 KGHSH, CDR2 LQKENI. The CDR3 runs to 16 residues. The CDR3 protein is CASSPTGLVGTGELFF. In DNA, the CDR3 is TGTGCCAGCTCACCGACAGGGCTAGTGGGCACCGGGGAGCTGTTTTTT.

The V and J genes are TRBV19 and TRBJ1-1, with D perhaps matching TRBD1 (6 bases). V was trimmed by 7 bases and J by 3 bases, leaving 21 bases between them. Germline V CDR1 and CDR2: LNHDA, SQIVND (reference sequence). The CDR3 totals 16 residues. The CDR3 protein is CASTGRPGAGHTEAFF. The CDR3 nucleotides are TGTGCCAGTACTGGAAGACCAGGGGCAGGGCACACTGAAGCTTTCTTT.